One and the same sample provided the 3 T cell receptor beta chains below, sequenced in a study of early T cells in non-severe SARS-CoV-2 infection (dated by TCRdb to the early 2020s). The receptor library was made with 5' RACE. TCRdb names NextSeq 500 as the instrument used. TCRdb reanalyzed the raw reads on its own, using fastp at Q25 for trimming and MiXCR for clone calling, and kept in-frame beta chains. Entries are consolidated by CDR3 protein sequence, retaining the most common genes and DNA. The sample table holds about 25,000 distinct CDR3 sequences, of which 5.5% to 7% were seen once. Of the sample, less than 2.5% falls within the top ten clones. The material sequenced was whole blood. These receptors came from an adult who was a healthcare worker with PCR-confirmed SARS-CoV-2 infection or an uninfected control (not recorded which).

This clonotype was observed a few times. The chain joins TRBV3-1 to TRBJ2-1; 12 nucleotides match TRBD2. After removal of 1 base from V and 4 bases from J, the junction contained 14 bases not matched to a gene. Germline CDR1 is LGHDT and CDR2 is YNNKEL (reference sequence). The CDR3 totals 20 residues. In nucleotides, the CDR3 is TGTGCCAGCAGCCAAGTCACCAGGCGGCTGACTAGCGGGGGATACAATGAGCAGTTCTTC. As protein: CASSQVTRRLTSGGYNEQFF.

The V call is TRBV11-2, the J call TRBJ1-4; D is undetermined. The germline V gene has CDR1 SGHAT and CDR2 FQNNGV. V was shortened by 4 bases and J by 8 bases, with 20 bases between the two germline ends. The CDR3 sequence is 16 residues long. The CDR3 DNA reads as TGTGCCAGCAGCTATCGAGAGGCTTCGTCTCACGAAAAACTGTTTTTT. Translation: CASSYREASSHEKLFF.

This clonotype has ten or more counts. V gene TRBV11-2 combines with J gene TRBJ2-7, with 8 bases identical to TRBD1. Unmatched junction bases numbered 9, after V lost 2 bases and J lost 6 bases. The CDR3 spans 15 residues. Germline V CDR1 and CDR2: SGHAT, FQNNGV. The CDR3 DNA follows: TGTGCCAGCAGCTTAAGAGTGGGACAGGCGGGCGAGCAGTACTTC. It codes for CASSLRVGQAGEQYF. The entire variable domain, with the rest obtained from reference TRBV11-2 and TRBJ2-7, is as follows: EAGVAQSPRYKIIEKRQSVAFWCNPISGHATLYWYQQILGQGPKLLIQFQNNGVVDDSQLPKDRFSAERLKGVDSTLKIQPAKLEDSAVYLCASSLRVGQAGEQYFGPGTRLTVT.